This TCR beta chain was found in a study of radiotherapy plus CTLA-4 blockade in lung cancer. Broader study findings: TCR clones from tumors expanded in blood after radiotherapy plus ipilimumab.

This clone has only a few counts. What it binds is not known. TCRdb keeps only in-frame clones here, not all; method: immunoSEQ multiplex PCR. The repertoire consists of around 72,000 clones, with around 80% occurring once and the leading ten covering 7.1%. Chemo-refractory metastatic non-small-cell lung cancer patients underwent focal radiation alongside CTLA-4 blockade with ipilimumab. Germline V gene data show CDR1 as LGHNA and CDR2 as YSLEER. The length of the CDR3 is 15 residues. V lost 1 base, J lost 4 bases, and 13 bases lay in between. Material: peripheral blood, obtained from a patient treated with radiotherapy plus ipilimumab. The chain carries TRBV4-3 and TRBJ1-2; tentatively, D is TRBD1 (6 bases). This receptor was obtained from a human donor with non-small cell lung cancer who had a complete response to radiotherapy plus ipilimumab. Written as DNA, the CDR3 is TGCGCCAGCAGCCAAGGGGGGGGCGGGGGCTATGGCTACACCTTC. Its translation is CASSQGGGGGYGYTF.